These 13 T cell receptor beta chains came from one sample sequenced in a study of blood T cell repertoires in COVID-19. Sequencing was performed with immunoSEQ multiplex PCR; in TCRdb, only in-frame clones are kept and a portion is missing. This table holds a few hundred thousand clones, roughly 90% found once. The sample comprised PBMCs or T cells enriched from blood (not recorded which). The receptors derive from a woman in her forties who had recovered from COVID-19.

J is TRBJ2-1 and V is TRBV11-3; 10 positions match TRBD2. V was clipped by 0 bases and J by 4 bases; unmatched bases: 9. Germline V gene sequence: CDR1 SGHNT, CDR2 YENEEA. The CDR3 sequence is 18 residues long. The chain's CDR3 is CASSLDGAGGPKYNEQFF. The CDR3 region has the DNA TGTGCCAGCAGCTTAGATGGAGCGGGAGGGCCAAAATACAATGAGCAGTTCTTC.

This chain joins TRBV11-3 and TRBJ2-1, with D hard to call. The V and J ends lost 1 base and 9 bases respectively, with 13 bases between them. The CDR3 totals 14 residues. Germline V gene lookup returns CDR1 SGHNT and CDR2 YENEEA. Written as DNA, the CDR3 is TGTGCCAGCAGCTTAGCCGCCAGCGTCGGTGAGCAGTTCTTC. It codes for CASSLAASVGEQFF.

This clone has only a few counts. In DNA form, the CDR3 reads TGCGCCAGCAACTCGGACAGGGTCGGGGACGAGCAGTACTTC. Translation: CASNSDRVGDEQYF. This chain links TRBV5-1 with TRBJ2-7; 8 nucleotides agree with TRBD1. Germline V CDR1 and CDR2: SGHRS, YFSETQ. The CDR3 has 14 residues. With 6 bases clipped from V and 5 bases from J, the junction kept 10 bases outside the gene matches.

The V call is TRBV12-2, the J call TRBJ2-7; TRBD1 is the table's D call and was not checked against the DNA. TRBV12-2 is listed as a pseudogene. This CDR3 is 16 amino acids long. The DNA of the CDR3 is TGTGCAAGTCGCCCGCGGAGACAGGGTAAGTCCCACGAGCAGTACTTC. Translating gives CASRPRRQGKSHEQYF.

This chain uses TRBV29-1 with TRBJ2-7; 8 bases are a match to TRBD2. CDR1 SQVTM and CDR2 ANQGSEA come from the germline V gene. The CDR3 is 15 amino acids. The V segment lost 0 bases and the J segment 5 bases; nucleotides outside the gene matches: 9. CDR3 bases: TGCAGCGTTGAAGACCGGCAGCGGGGGATTCACGAGCAGTACTTC. It translates to CSVEDRQRGIHEQYF.

V and J are TRBV3-1 (or the pseudogene TRBV3-2) and TRBJ2-1, with 14 bases aligning to TRBD2. CDR3 size: 23 residues. The germline gives CDR1 LGHDT, CDR2 YNNKEL (reference sequence). J lost 3 bases, V lost 6 bases, and 25 bases had no gene match. The CDR3: CASRPLRPGLNGLAGGNYNEQFF. The CDR3 nucleotides read TGTGCCAGCAGACCACTACGTCCGGGCCTTAATGGACTAGCGGGGGGTAACTACAATGAGCAGTTCTTC.

The chain uses TRBV29-1 and TRBJ2-1; 8 bases align to TRBD1. CDR1 is SQVTM and CDR2 is ANQGSEA in the germline V gene. Losses at the gene ends were 5 bases for V and 0 bases for J; bases not matched to a gene: 6. The CDR3 totals 15 residues. The CDR3: CSVPGGSSSYNEQFF. Written as DNA, the CDR3 is TGCAGCGTTCCAGGGGGCTCCAGCTCCTACAATGAGCAGTTCTTC.

The V and J genes are TRBV7-3 and TRBJ2-4; 8 nucleotides align to TRBD2. The CDR3 consists of 17 residues. V shed 2 bases, J shed 6 bases, and the junction held 12 bases outside the gene matches. CDR1 is SGHTA and CDR2 is FQGTGA in the germline V gene. The CDR3 region is CASSLRDPGTRGNIQYF. The CDR3 DNA reads as TGTGCCAGCAGCTTACGGGACCCCGGGACTAGAGGAAACATTCAGTACTTC. The full variable domain, completed using reference TRBV7-3 and TRBJ2-4, is GAGVSQTPSNKVTEKGKYVELRCDPISGHTALYWYRQSLGQGPEFLIYFQGTGAADDSGLPNDRFFAVRPEGSVSTLKIQRTERGDSAVYLCASSLRDPGTRGNIQYFGAGTRLSVL.

CDR3: CSVTSPGRRLAGAYNEQFF. The CDR3 bases are TGCAGCGTTACTAGCCCGGGACGGAGACTAGCGGGAGCCTACAATGAGCAGTTCTTC. The chain carries TRBV29-1 and TRBJ2-1, with 12 bases aligning to TRBD2. The CDR3 covers 19 residues. The V gene end was trimmed by 5 bases and the J gene end by 2 bases; junction bases not matched to a gene: 16. Per germline, CDR1 SQVTM and CDR2 ANQGSEA.

The rearrangement uses TRBV2 and TRBJ1-1, with TRBD1 matching 8 bases. Per the germline V gene, CDR1 is SNHLY and CDR2 is FYNNEI. The trim removed 1 base at V and 4 bases at J, leaving 5 bases unmatched. This CDR3 comprises 15 residues. This chain's CDR3 is CASSEVGQGATEAFF. CDR3 DNA: TGTGCCAGCAGTGAAGTCGGCCAGGGGGCCACTGAAGCTTTCTTT.

The CDR3 coding sequence is TGTGCCAGCAGCTCCAGGGGGATCAGGACTCCCTCCTACAATGAGCAGTTCTTC. This gives the protein CASSSRGIRTPSYNEQFF. The genes are TRBV11-2 and TRBJ2-1, with 7 bases identical to TRBD1. Trimming removed 4 bases from V and 0 bases from J; junction bases left unmatched: 12. Looked up from germline, CDR1 is SGHAT and CDR2 is FQNNGV. The CDR3 is 18 residues long.

V and J are TRBV5-1 and TRBJ2-6; maybe TRBD1 (5 bases). This CDR3 has 16 residues. Trimming removed 1 base at V and 2 bases at J, with 10 bases between. Germline V CDR1 and CDR2: SGHRS, YFSETQ. This chain's CDR3 is CASSLFPGTGANVLTF. The CDR3 DNA reads as TGCGCCAGCAGCTTGTTTCCAGGGACTGGGGCCAACGTCCTGACTTTC.

This clone was seen only a few times. This chain joins TRBV28 and TRBJ1-6, with a possible D match to TRBD1 (5 bases). CDR3 length: 16 amino acids. Germline CDR1 reads MDHEN; CDR2 reads SYDVKM. The V and J ends lost 6 bases and 10 bases respectively, with 22 bases between them. The CDR3 DNA reads TGTGCCAGCAGAGACGTCAGGGCCACGGTACGGTCACCCCTCCACTTT. This translates into CASRDVRATVRSPLHF.